The 17 T cell receptor beta chains below were found in one sample sequenced in a study of blood T cell repertoires in COVID-19. The method was immunoSEQ multiplex PCR; TCRdb's version includes in-frame clones alone and lacks a portion of them. This sample has roughly 430,000 clones; around nine tenths occur once, and the top ten carry 1.4%. Sequencing was carried out using PBMCs or T cells enriched from blood (not recorded which). These receptor sequences come from a woman between 18 and 29 years old who had been exposed to COVID-19.

The rearrangement joins TRBV15 to TRBJ1-4; no reliable D call. This CDR3 is built from 12 residues. V lost 1 base, J lost 8 bases, and 5 bases lay in between. Germline V gene sequence: CDR1 LNHNV, CDR2 YYDKDF (reference sequence). The CDR3 coding sequence is TGTGCCACCAGCAGAGTGGCAGAAAAACTGTTTTTT. Its translation: CATSRVAEKLFF.

The rearrangement links TRBV11-2 to TRBJ2-7, with TRBD2 identical over 11 bases. Germline V gene lookup returns CDR1 SGHAT and CDR2 FQNNGV. Germline trimming cut 3 bases from V and 8 bases from J; bases unmatched to any gene: 12. This CDR3 spans 16 amino acids. The DNA of the CDR3 is TGTGCCAGCAGCTTCCAGGGGACTAGCGGAACAGTACAGCAGTACTTC. Amino acids: CASSFQGTSGTVQQYF.

This sequence joins TRBV9 and TRBJ2-2; D ambiguous. The CDR3 has 13 amino acids. Germline V CDR1 and CDR2: SGDLS, YYNGEE. Trimming removed 4 bases from V and 4 bases from J, with 8 bases in between. CDR3 in amino acids: CASSLSPTGELFF. The CDR3 coding sequence is TGTGCCAGCAGCCTAAGTCCCACCGGGGAGCTGTTTTTT.

The chain has TRBV7-2 and TRBJ2-7, with 9 bases that match TRBD2. Germline-derived CDR1 and CDR2 are SGHTA and FQGNSA. The V gene end was trimmed by 5 bases and the J gene end by 0 bases; junction bases not matched to a gene: 2. The CDR3 has 14 residues. The CDR3 spells CASSRGGDSYEQYF. CDR3 DNA sequence: TGTGCCAGCAGCCGCGGGGGGGACTCCTACGAGCAGTACTTC. Based on the CDR3 plus reference TRBV7-2 and TRBJ2-7, the full variable domain is GAGVSQSPSNKVTEKGKDVELRCDPISGHTALYWYRQSLGQGLEFLIYFQGNSAPDKSGLPSDRFSAERTGGSVSTLTIQRTQQEDSAVYLCASSRGGDSYEQYFGPGTRLTVT.

In this sample, this clone turned up once. The V gene is TRBV5-1, the J gene TRBJ2-5, with 12 bases matching TRBD2. With V trimmed by 6 bases and J by 1 base, 1 base remained unmatched. Per germline, CDR1 SGHRS and CDR2 YFSETQ. CDR3 length: 14 amino acids. CDR3 region: CASTSGGVQETQYF. CDR3 in DNA: TGCGCCAGCACTAGCGGGGGGGTCCAAGAGACCCAGTACTTC.

Comment on this clone: The same CDR3 can be traced to other DNA sequences in this sample. The rearrangement joins TRBV4-3 to TRBJ2-1, with D tentatively TRBD1 (6 bases). Germline CDR1 and CDR2: LGHNA and YSLEER. The V gene lost 0 bases and the J gene lost 5 bases, with 8 bases spanning the gap. The CDR3 consists of 14 residues. CDR3 amino acids: CASSQDRGDNEQFF. The DNA of the CDR3 is TGCGCCAGCAGCCAAGACAGGGGTGACAATGAGCAGTTCTTC.

The chain joins TRBV7-9 to TRBJ1-5; D ambiguous. This CDR3 is built from 12 residues. V shed 4 bases and J shed 3 bases, with 4 bases lying between them. CDR1 and CDR2 (germline): SEHNR, FQNEAQ (reference sequence). The CDR3 sequence: CASSWPNQPQHF. In nucleotides, the CDR3 is TGTGCCAGCAGCTGGCCCAATCAGCCCCAGCATTTT.

The chain recombines TRBV27 with TRBJ2-7; D ambiguous. The germline V gene encodes CDR1 MNHEY and CDR2 SMNVEV (reference sequence). V was pared by 7 bases and J by 1 base, with 14 bases between. The CDR3 has 14 amino acids. The CDR3 spells CASNGRLRSYEQYF. In nucleotides, the CDR3 is TGTGCCAGCAACGGCAGGCTTAGGTCCTACGAGCAGTACTTC.

The chain has TRBV19 and TRBJ2-3; D is perhaps TRBD2 (5 bases). Germline V gene lookup returns CDR1 LNHDA and CDR2 SQIVND (reference sequence). The ends were cut back, 2 bases at V and 3 bases at J, with 12 bases in the middle. The CDR3 extends over 15 amino acids. The CDR3 here is CASSILGIGTDTQYF. The CDR3 DNA reads as TGTGCCAGTAGTATACTCGGGATCGGTACAGATACGCAGTATTTT.

The chain links TRBV7-2 to TRBJ1-3; D ambiguous. The CDR3 sequence is 12 residues long. Germline V CDR1 and CDR2: SGHTA, FQGNSA. Trimming removed 5 bases at V and 4 bases at J, with 6 bases between. The CDR3 here is CASSPRGNTIYF. The CDR3 DNA reads as TGTGCCAGCAGCCCCCGGGGAAACACCATATATTTT.

The chain couples TRBV5-8 to TRBJ2-1; 14 bases are shared with TRBD2. CDR3 length: 19 amino acids. Looked up from germline, CDR1 is SGHTS and CDR2 is YDEGEE. V lost 2 bases to trimming and J lost 1 base; unmatched junction nucleotides: 8. This chain's CDR3 is CASSFQGLAGAGSYNEQFF. The DNA of the CDR3 is TGTGCCAGCAGCTTCCAGGGACTAGCGGGAGCGGGTTCCTACAATGAGCAGTTCTTC.

The chain employs TRBV7-8 and TRBJ2-7; tentatively, D is TRBD2 (6 bases). CDR1 is SGHVS and CDR2 is FQNEAQ in the germline V gene. The CDR3 sequence is 14 residues long. The V end lost 5 bases, the J end lost 5 bases, and 16 bases lay between the germline ends. The CDR3 here is CASSGELASDEQYF. CDR3 coding DNA: TGTGCCAGCAGCGGGGAACTAGCATCGGACGAGCAGTACTTC. Variable domain in full (rest from reference TRBV7-8 and TRBJ2-7): GAGVSQSPRYKVAKRGQDVALRCDPISGHVSLFWYQQALGQGPEFLTYFQNEAQLDKSGLPSDRFFAERPEGSVSTLKIQRTQQEDSAVYLCASSGELASDEQYFGPGTRLTVT.

In its sample, this clone was seen once. This chain connects TRBV20-1 to TRBJ1-2; D remains ambiguous. From germline, CDR1 is DFQATT and CDR2 SNEGSKA (reference sequence). V lost 3 bases and J 0 bases, leaving 20 bases between the germline ends. This CDR3 has 17 residues. CDR3 sequence: CSASISSRRRANYGYTF. The CDR3 DNA reads as TGCAGTGCTAGTATTTCTTCCAGGCGCCGAGCTAACTATGGCTACACCTTC.

The chain couples TRBV19 to TRBJ2-6; D unclear. Between the trimmed V and J ends, which lost 3 bases and 0 bases, there was a span of 6 bases. The germline CDR1 and CDR2 sequences are LNHDA and SQIVND (reference sequence). CDR3 length: 15 residues. The CDR3 loop is CASSMETSGANVLTF. CDR3 sequence (DNA): TGTGCCAGTAGTATGGAGACCTCTGGGGCCAACGTCCTGACTTTC.

This clone was picked up a small number of times. This chain joins TRBV28 and TRBJ2-7, with TRBD2 matching over 12 bases. V trimming: 2 bases; J trimming: 6 bases; junction bases outside the gene matches: 14. CDR1 MDHEN and CDR2 SYDVKM come from the germline V gene. The CDR3 sequence is 18 residues long. The CDR3 region has the DNA TGTGCCAGCAGTTTAGTCTTATGGACTAGCGGGGAAAGTGGCGAGCAGTACTTC. Encoded protein: CASSLVLWTSGESGEQYF.

This chain connects TRBV7-2 to TRBJ1-1; D call uncertain. CDR1 and CDR2 from the germline V gene are SGHTA and FQGNSA. The length of the CDR3 is 13 residues. The V and J ends lost 5 bases and 3 bases respectively, with 10 bases between them. CDR3 sequence reads: CASSPRSYTEAFF. CDR3 DNA: TGTGCCAGCAGCCCGAGGAGCTACACTGAAGCTTTCTTT.

The J gene is TRBJ2-7, the V gene TRBV10-3; the match to TRBD1 covers 7 bases. The length of the CDR3 is 13 residues. CDR1 and CDR2 (germline): ENHRY, SYGVKD. CDR3 in DNA: TGTGCAATTGGTGACAGGGTTGCCTACGAGCAGTACTTC. Protein sequence: CAIGDRVAYEQYF.